Following are 4 T cell receptor beta chains from one sample sequenced in a study of regulatory T cells in long-lasting Graves disease. CDR3-region Arm-PCR and iRepertoire HTBI primers produced the TCR beta libraries. From the multiplex PCR reads, TCRdb called clonotypes with MiXCR, one entry per CDR3 protein. The table records 500,000 or so distinct CDR3 sequences, less than 15% of them present only once. This sample's time point: newly diagnosed GD, antithyroid drugs for less than 3 months. The authors made the TCR library using RNA they extracted from PBMCs. Another study also made use of these data, one on T cells in Graves' hyperthyroidism and ophthalmopathy.

Here the sequenced sample was peripheral blood mononuclear cells (PBMCs), taken at new diagnosis, from a patient treated with antithyroid drugs. These receptors originate from a woman aged 50 to 65 with Graves disease.

In this sample, this clonotype turned up many times. The chain uses TRBV2 and TRBJ1-2; TRBD1 agrees at 7 bases. CDR3 length: 14 amino acids. The V and J ends lost 4 bases and 4 bases, in that order; junction bases with no gene match: 6. CDR1 is SNHLY, CDR2 FYNNEI, per germline. Here the CDR3 reads CASSGAGTAYGYTF. The DNA for the CDR3 is TGTGCCAGCAGTGGGGCCGGGACAGCCTATGGCTACACCTTC. Filled out from reference TRBV2 and TRBJ1-2, the complete variable domain reads EPEVTQTPSHQVTQMGQEVILRCVPISNHLYFYWYRQILGQKVEFLVSFYNNEISEKSEIFDDQFSVERPDGSNFTLKIRSTKLEDSAMYFCASSGAGTAYGYTFGSGTRLTVV.

This rearrangement joins TRBV6-5 to TRBJ1-1; D ambiguous. The ends were cut back, 0 bases at V and 0 bases at J, with 8 bases in the middle. CDR3 length equals 15 residues. CDR1 and CDR2 (germline): MNHEY, SVGAGI. CDR3 DNA: TGTGCCAGCAGTTACTCACTACTCTTGAACACTGAAGCTTTCTTT. It translates to CASSYSLLLNTEAFF.

This clonotype was counted many times. The rearrangement uses TRBV27 and TRBJ2-2; 9 nucleotides agree with TRBD2. Per germline, CDR1 MNHEY and CDR2 SMNVEV (reference sequence). Trimming at V came to 1 base and at J to 6 bases, leaving 3 bases not matched to a gene. The CDR3 is 15 residues long. The CDR3 DNA is TGTGCCAGCAGTTTATACGTAGCGGGAGCCGGGGAGCTGTTTTTT. This codes for CASSLYVAGAGELFF.

This sequence joins TRBV12-3 or TRBV12-4 and TRBJ2-7, with 9 bases identical to TRBD2. This CDR3 region has 15 residues. With V trimmed by 3 bases and J by 2 bases, 5 bases remained unmatched. The CDR3 loop is CASSFSSGTAYEQYF. The CDR3 bases are TGTGCCAGCAGTTTTTCTAGCGGGACCGCCTACGAGCAGTACTTC.